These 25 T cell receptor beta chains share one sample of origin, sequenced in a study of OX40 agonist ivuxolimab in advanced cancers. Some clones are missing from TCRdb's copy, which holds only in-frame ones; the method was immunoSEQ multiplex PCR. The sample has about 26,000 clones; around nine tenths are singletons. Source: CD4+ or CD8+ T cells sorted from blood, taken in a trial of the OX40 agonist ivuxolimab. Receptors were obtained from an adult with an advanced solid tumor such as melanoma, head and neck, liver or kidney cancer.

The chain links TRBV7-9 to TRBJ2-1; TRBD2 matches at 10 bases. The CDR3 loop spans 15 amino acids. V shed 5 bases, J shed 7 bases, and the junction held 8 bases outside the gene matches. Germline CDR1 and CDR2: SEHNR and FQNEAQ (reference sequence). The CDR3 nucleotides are TGTGCCAGCAGCCCCCGGACTAGCGGCAATAATGAGCAGTTCTTC. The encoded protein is CASSPRTSGNNEQFF.

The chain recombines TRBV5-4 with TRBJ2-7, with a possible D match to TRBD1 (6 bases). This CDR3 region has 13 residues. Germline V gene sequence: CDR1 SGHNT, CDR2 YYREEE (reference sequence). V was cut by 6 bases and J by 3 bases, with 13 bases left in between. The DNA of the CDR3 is TGTGCCAGCAACTTCCAGGGGAACTACGAGCAGTACTTC. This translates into CASNFQGNYEQYF. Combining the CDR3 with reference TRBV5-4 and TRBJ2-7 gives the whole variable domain ETGVTQSPTHLIKTRGQQVTLRCSSQSGHNTVSWYQQALGQGPQFIFQYYREEENGRGNFPPRFSGLQFPNYSSELNVNALELDDSALYLCASNFQGNYEQYFGPGTRLTVT.

The CDR3, as DNA: TGTGCCTTAGACAGACCCTATCCCTACGAGCAGTACTTC. Its protein is CALDRPYPYEQYF. The V gene is TRBV7-9, the J gene TRBJ2-7; possible D gene TRBD1, 5 bases. In germline, CDR1 is SEHNR, CDR2 FQNEAQ (reference sequence). The CDR3 extends over 13 amino acids. V was trimmed by 11 bases and J by 2 bases, leaving 16 bases between them.

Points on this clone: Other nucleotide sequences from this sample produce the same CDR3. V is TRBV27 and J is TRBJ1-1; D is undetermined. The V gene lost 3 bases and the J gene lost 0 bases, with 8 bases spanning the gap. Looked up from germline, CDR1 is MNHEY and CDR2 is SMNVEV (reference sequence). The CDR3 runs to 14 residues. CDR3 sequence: CASSLLGVNTEAFF. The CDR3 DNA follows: TGTGCCAGCAGTTTGCTGGGAGTGAACACTGAAGCTTTCTTT.

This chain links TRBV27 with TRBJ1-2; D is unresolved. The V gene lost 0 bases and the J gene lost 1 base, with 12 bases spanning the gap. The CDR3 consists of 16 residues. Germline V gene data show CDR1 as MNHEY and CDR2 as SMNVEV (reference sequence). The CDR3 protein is CASSLSSSLLNYGYTF. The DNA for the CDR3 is TGTGCCAGCAGTTTATCGTCGAGCCTCCTTAACTATGGCTACACCTTC.

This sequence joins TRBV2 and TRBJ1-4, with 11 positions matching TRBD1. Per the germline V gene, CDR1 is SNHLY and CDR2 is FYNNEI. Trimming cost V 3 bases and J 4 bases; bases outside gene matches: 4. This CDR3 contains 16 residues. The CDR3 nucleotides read TGTGCCAGCAGTGATGCCGGGACAGGGGGTAATGAAAAACTGTTTTTT. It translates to CASSDAGTGGNEKLFF.

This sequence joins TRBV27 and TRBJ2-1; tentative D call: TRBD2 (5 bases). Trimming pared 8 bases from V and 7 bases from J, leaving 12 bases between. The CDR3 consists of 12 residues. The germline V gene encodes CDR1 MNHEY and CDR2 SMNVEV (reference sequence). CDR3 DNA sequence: TGTGCCAGCTCCATTCCGGGAAATGAGCAGTTCTTC. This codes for CASSIPGNEQFF.

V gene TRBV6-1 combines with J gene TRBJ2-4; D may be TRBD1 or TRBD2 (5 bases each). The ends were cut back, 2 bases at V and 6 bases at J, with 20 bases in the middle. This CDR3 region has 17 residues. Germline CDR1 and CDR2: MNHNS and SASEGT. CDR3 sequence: CASSEIGDGVWANIQYF. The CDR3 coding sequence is TGTGCCAGCAGTGAAATAGGGGACGGCGTCTGGGCAAACATTCAGTACTTC.

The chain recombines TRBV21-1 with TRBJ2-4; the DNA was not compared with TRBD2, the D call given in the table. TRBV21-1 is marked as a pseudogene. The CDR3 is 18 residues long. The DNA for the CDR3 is TGTGCCAGCAGCAAAGGACTAGCGGGAAAACTAGCCAAAAACATTCAGTACTTC. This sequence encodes CASSKGLAGKLAKNIQYF.

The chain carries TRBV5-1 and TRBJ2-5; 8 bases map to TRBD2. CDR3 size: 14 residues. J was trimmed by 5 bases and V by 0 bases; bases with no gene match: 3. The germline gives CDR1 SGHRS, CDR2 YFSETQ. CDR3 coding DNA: TGCGCCAGCAGCTTGGCGGGGGGGTACGAGACCCAGTACTTC. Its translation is CASSLAGGYETQYF.

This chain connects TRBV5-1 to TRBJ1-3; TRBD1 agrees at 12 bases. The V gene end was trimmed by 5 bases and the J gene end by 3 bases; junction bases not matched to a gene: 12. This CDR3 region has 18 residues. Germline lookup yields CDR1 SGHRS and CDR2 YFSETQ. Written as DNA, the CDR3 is TGCGCCAGCAGTTCCGGGACAGGGGGCTCCTTGAATGGAAACACCATATATTTT. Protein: CASSSGTGGSLNGNTIYF.

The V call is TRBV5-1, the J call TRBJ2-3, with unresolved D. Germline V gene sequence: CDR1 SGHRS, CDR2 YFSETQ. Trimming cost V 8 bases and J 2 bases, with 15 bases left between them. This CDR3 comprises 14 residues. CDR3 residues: CASKPDSNTDTQYF. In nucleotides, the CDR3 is TGCGCCAGTAAACCCGACTCAAACACAGATACGCAGTATTTT.

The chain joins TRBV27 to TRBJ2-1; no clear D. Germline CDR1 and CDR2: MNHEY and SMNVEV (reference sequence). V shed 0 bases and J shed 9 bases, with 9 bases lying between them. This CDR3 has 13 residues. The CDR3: CASSLSLGVEQFF. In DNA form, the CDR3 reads TGTGCCAGCAGTTTATCGCTAGGAGTTGAGCAGTTCTTC.

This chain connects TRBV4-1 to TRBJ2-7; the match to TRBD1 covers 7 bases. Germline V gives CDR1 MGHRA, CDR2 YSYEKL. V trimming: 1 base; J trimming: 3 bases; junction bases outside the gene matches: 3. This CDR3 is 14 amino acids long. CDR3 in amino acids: CASSQVQGDYEQYF. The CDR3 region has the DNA TGCGCCAGCAGCCAAGTTCAGGGGGACTACGAGCAGTACTTC.

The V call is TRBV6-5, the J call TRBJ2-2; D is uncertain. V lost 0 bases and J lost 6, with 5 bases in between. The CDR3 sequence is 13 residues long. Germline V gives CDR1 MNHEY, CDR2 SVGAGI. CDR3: CASSYSSSGELFF. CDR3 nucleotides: TGTGCCAGCAGTTACTCGAGCTCCGGGGAGCTGTTTTTT.

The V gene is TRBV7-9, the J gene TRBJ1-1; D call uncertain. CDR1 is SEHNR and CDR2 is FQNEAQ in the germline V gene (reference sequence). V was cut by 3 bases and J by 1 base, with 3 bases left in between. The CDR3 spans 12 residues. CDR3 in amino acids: CASSFENTEAFF. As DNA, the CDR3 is TGTGCCAGCAGCTTTGAGAACACTGAAGCTTTCTTT.

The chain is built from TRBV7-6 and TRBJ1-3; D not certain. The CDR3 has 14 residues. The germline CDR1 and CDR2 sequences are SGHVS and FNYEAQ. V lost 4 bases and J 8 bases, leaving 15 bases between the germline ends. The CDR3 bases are TGTGCCAGCAGCTCCCTTCCAGGTCCAGACACCATATATTTT. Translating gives CASSSLPGPDTIYF.

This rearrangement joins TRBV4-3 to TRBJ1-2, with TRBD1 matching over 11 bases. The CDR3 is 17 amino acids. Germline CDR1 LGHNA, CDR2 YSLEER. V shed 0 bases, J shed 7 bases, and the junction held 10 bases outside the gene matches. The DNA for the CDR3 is TGCGCCAGCAGCCAAGATACACGGACAGGGGGCGCGGTTGGCTACACCTTC. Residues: CASSQDTRTGGAVGYTF.

CDR3 sequence (DNA): TGTGCCAGCAGTGAACGGATCAGGGGGTACGAGCAGTACTTC. Amino acids: CASSERIRGYEQYF. V gene TRBV6-1 combines with J gene TRBJ2-7; 7 nucleotides match TRBD1. Germline values: CDR1 MNHNS, CDR2 SASEGT. V lost 2 bases and J lost 4; bases outside the gene matches: 5. CDR3 size: 14 residues.

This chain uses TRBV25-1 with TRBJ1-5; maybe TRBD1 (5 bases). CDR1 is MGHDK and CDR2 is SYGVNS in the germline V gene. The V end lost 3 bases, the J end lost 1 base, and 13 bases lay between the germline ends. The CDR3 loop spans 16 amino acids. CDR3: CASSDTDSTSNQPQHF. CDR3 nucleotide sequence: TGTGCCAGCAGTGACACCGACAGTACGAGCAATCAGCCCCAGCATTTT.

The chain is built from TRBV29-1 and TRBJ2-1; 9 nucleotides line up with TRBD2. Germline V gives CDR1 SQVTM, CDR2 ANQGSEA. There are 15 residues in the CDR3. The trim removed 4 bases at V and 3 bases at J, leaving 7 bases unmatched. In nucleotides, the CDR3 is TGCAGCGTTGGGGCTAGCGGGATCTTCTACAATGAGCAGTTCTTC. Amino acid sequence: CSVGASGIFYNEQFF.

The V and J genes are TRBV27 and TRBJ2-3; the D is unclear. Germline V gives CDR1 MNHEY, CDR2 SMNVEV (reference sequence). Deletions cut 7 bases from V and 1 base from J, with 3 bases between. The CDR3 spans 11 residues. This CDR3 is CASIGTDTQYF. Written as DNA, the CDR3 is TGTGCCAGCATCGGCACAGATACGCAGTATTTT.

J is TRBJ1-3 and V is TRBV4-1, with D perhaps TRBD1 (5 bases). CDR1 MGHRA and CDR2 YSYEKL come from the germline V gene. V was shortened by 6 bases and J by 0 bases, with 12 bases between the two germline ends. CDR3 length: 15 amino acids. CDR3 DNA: TGCGCCAGCAGGCGCGGGGCGAGCTCTGGAAACACCATATATTTT. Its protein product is CASRRGASSGNTIYF.

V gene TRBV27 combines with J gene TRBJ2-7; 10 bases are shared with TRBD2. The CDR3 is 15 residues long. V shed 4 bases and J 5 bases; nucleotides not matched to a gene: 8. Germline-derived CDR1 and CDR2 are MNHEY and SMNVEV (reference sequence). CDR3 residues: CASSYSLAGGHEQYF. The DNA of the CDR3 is TGTGCCAGCAGTTACTCTTTAGCGGGAGGTCACGAGCAGTACTTC.

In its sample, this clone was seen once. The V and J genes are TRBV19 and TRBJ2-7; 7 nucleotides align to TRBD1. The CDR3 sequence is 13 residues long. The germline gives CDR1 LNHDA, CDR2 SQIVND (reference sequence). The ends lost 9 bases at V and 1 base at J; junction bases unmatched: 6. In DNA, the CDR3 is TGTGCCAGAATCCGGGACAGATCCTACGAGCAGTACTTC. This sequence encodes CARIRDRSYEQYF.